This T cell receptor beta chain was documented in a study of blood T cell repertoires in COVID-19 (dated by TCRdb to 2020 to 2022). Regarding the complete study: Collaborator samples came from the United States, Italy and Spain and covered acute and convalescent phases of COVID-19. The repertoires were released in a freely available public database meant as a resource for research on the immune response to SARS-CoV-2. The material from the prospective study consisted of cDNA or gDNA derived from T cells, B-cell-depleted T cells, or PBMCs. HLA class I and class II types, where available, came from metadata supplied by the sample provider rather than from assay-based typing. Samples were obtained from the ongoing ImmuneRACE study (first 160 participants) and from 950 to 1,500 subjects provided by 6 global collaborators. Subjects who had been exposed to COVID-19, were actively infected with it, or had recovered from it provided the deeply sampled blood TCRbeta repertoires that made up the dataset. The sample metadata nearly always contained a de-identified subject ID, COVID-19 status, age in years and sex. What the authors observed across the whole study: The quantity of clinical and demographic metadata differed by source and by participant and was supplied without curation.

A word on this clone: Its target antigen remains unknown. No much larger clone exists at a distance of one base, and base qualities are not known.

From the cysteine through the phenylalanine, the CDR3 covers 15 amino acids. Only CDR3 DNA remains: 45 bases, in frame from the first base. Taken from the germline V gene, the CDR1 and CDR2 loops are SGHTA and FQGNSA. At the junction V is shortened by 5 bases and J by 8 bases, with 21 bases in between. TCRbeta CDR3 regions were amplified from genomic DNA using the immunoSEQ Assay, a bias-controlled multiplex PCR. As for the authors' bioinformatics: The number of nucleated cells in each sample was estimated by amplification of reference gene primers within the assay. Sequence reads were collapsed and filtered to measure the absolute abundance of every unique TCRbeta CDR3 rearrangement. For each sample, productive Simpson clonality was calculated as the square root of Simpson's diversity index across productive rearrangements. Sourced from immuneACCESS, this table was stored by TCRdb with only in-frame sequences that have V and J called. A share of the clones is absent; for the studies checked, an unresolved V gene accounts for under half, and the remainder has no known explanation. Clone size and the V and J calls come from that table; the DNA yielded D and trimming. The sample data list around 300,000 clones, and around 85% of these were observed just once. The top ten constitute more than 6% of the sample.

Whole blood was collected in K2EDTA tubes by collaborating institutions according to the institutions' own protocols. For TCRbeta analysis, collaborators shipped samples as frozen whole blood, isolated PBMCs, or DNA extracted from either of those sample types. The sequenced sample consisted of peripheral blood. This TCR was recovered from a human donor in a cohort sampled during active COVID-19. The chain uses TRBV7-2 and TRBJ1-2; there is no confident call for the D gene. CDR3 reads: CASSPVGPTGKGYTF. DNA sequence: TGTGCCAGCAGCCCCGTCGGGCCGACGGGAAAGGGCTACACCTTC.